The present entry profiles one T cell receptor (beta chain) with its context. Its antigen remains unknown. This specimen belongs to a study of T cell responses to AZD1222 COVID-19 vaccine. The germline V gene has CDR1 SGHVS and CDR2 FQNEAQ. V was shortened by 1 base and J by 8 bases, with 17 bases between the two germline ends. This CDR3 has 15 amino acids. The table came from immunoSEQ multiplex PCR; TCRdb's copy has only in-frame clones and leaves some out. The sample records approximately 130,000 clones, 92% being singletons. Whole-study results and caveats: It was only a handful of AZD1222 recipients who were seropositive at baseline. The donors showed a predominance of white British ancestry and of females, with possible underestimation of clonal diversity.

This rearrangement joins TRBV7-8 to TRBJ1-2; D is undetermined. Sequenced material: peripheral blood, taken 28 days after the second AZD1222 dose. The sequence was obtained from an adult who received the AZD1222 COVID-19 vaccine. The CDR3 DNA follows: TGTGCCAGCAGCTTAGTTAGCAGCCAGGAGGGAGGCTACACCTTC. Translating it yields CASSLVSSQEGGYTF.